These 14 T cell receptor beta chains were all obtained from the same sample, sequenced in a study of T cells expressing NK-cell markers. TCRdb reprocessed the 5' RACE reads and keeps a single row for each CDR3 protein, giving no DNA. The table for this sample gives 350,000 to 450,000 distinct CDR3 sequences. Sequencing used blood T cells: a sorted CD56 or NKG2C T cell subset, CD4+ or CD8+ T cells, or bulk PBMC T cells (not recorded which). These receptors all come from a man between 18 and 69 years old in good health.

CDR3 protein: CASSLFVGYEQYF. The rearrangement joins TRBV7-7 to TRBJ2-7. Germline V lookup: CDR1 SSHAT, CDR2 FNYEAQ (reference sequence). The CDR3 extends over 13 amino acids.

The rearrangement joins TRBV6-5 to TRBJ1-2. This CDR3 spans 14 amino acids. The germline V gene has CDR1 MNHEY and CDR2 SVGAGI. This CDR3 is CASSYPLGGGGYTF.

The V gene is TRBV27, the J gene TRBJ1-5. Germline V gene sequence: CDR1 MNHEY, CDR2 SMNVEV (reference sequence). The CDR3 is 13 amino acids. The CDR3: CASSLRSGGPQHF.

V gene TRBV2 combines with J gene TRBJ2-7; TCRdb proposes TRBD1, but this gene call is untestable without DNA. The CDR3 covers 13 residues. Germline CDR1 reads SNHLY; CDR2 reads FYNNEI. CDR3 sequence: CASTRQGMGEQYF.

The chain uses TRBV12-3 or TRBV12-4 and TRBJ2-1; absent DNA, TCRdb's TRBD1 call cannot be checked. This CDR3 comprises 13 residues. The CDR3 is CASSFARGTGTFF.

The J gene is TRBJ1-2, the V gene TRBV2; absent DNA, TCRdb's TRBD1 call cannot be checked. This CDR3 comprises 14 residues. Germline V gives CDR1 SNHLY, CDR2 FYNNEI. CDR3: CASRSDKGIFGYTF.

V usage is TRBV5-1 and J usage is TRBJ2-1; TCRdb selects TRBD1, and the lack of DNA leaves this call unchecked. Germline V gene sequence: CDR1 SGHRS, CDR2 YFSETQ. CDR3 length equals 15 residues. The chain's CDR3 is CASSLEGQGWYEQFF.

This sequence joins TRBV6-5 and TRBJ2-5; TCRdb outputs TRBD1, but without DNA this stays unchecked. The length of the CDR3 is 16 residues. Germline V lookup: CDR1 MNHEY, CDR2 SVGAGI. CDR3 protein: CASSYLGTPEGKTQYF.

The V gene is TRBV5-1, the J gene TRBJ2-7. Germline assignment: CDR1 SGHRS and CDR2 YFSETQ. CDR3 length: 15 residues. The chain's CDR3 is CASSLAAGVRYEQYF.

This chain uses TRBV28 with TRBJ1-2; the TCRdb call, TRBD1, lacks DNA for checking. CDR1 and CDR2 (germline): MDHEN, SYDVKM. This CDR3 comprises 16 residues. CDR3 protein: CASSSFHRGANYGYTF.

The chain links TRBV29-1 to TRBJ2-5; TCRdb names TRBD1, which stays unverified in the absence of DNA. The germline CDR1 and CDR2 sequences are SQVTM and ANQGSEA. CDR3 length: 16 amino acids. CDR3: CSVDTLDRGRQETQYF.

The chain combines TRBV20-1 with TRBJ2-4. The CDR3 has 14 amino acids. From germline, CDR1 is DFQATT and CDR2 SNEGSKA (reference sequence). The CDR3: CSARGSFSGNIQYF.

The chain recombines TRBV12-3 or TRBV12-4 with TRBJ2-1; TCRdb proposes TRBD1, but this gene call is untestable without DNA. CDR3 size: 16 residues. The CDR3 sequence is CASSSSNRGRVNEQFF.

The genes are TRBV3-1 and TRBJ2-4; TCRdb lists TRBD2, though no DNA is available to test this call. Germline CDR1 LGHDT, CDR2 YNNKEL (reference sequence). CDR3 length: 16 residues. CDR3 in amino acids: CASSQAYGTFKNIQYF.